This T cell receptor (beta chain) was sequenced for a study of shared clonotypes between healthy human individuals. Broader study findings: Few donors limited the genetic and exposure-history diversity represented.

Assay used: immunoSEQ multiplex PCR; TCRdb lists only in-frame clones, some missing. The table has under 2.5 million clones, 85% to 95% seen once; the top ten hold approximately 0.41%. The donors were all Caucasian adults (living in Nashville, Tennessee). To note about this clone: Antigen specificity is unknown.

The sequencing input was naive CD4+ T cells from PBMCs. Subset denoted: CD45RA+ positively selected. The TCR comes from a man aged 18 to 30 in good health. Some clones in this sample may be carry-over from other donors' samples.

The CDR3 spells CASSLLAGGNNEQFF. In nucleotides, the CDR3 is TGTGCCAGCAGCTTACTAGCGGGAGGGAACAATGAGCAGTTCTTC. The chain has TRBV5-6 and TRBJ2-1; the match to TRBD2 covers 13 bases. The CDR3 contains 15 residues. Germline V lookup: CDR1 SGHDT, CDR2 YYEEEE. Trimming removed 2 bases from V and 5 bases from J; junction bases left unmatched: 1.